Listed here are 5 T cell receptor beta chains from one sample, sequenced in a study of shared clonotypes between healthy human individuals (TCRdb year 2020). CD8 naive samples were obtained by positive selection for CCR7 among CD45RO-negative cells, yielding a CD45RA+CCR7+ population from which TemRA cells were excluded. The library was prepared using the immunoSEQ multiplex PCR assay. The immuneACCESS repertoire file appears here via TCRdb, limited to in-frame rearrangements. These files lack a portion of the clones; in checked studies, under half of the deficit traces to unresolved V genes, and the cause of the others is not known. This sample gives millions of clones in total; about 92% of them show up just once. Clones ranked in the top ten supply under 2% of the sample. Sequencing used naive CD8+ T cells from PBMCs. The cell subset or site label corresponds to: CD45RA+CCR7+. The receptors stem from a man in his late teens or twenties in good health. Some clones in this sample may be carry-over from other donors' samples.

The chain recombines TRBV7-6 with TRBJ2-1; tentatively, D is TRBD2 (5 bases). Germline V gene sequence: CDR1 SGHVS, CDR2 FNYEAQ. The CDR3 contains 16 residues. Trimming shortened V by 4 bases and J by 0 bases, and 13 bases separated the two germline ends. CDR3 amino acids: CASSSARGVSYNEQFF. The CDR3 DNA reads TGTGCCAGCAGCTCTGCCCGGGGAGTCTCCTACAATGAGCAGTTCTTC.

V usage is TRBV19 and J usage is TRBJ2-2, with D uncertain. The V and J ends lost 5 bases and 0 bases respectively, with 10 bases between them. CDR3 length: 15 residues. Germline CDR1 is LNHDA and CDR2 is SQIVND (reference sequence). CDR3: CASSLKRANTGELFF. In DNA, the CDR3 is TGTGCCAGTAGTCTAAAGCGAGCGAACACCGGGGAGCTGTTTTTT. The full variable domain, completed using reference TRBV19 and TRBJ2-2, is DGGITQSPKYLFRKEGQNVTLSCEQNLNHDAMYWYRQDPGQGLRLIYYSQIVNDFQKGDIAEGYSVSREKKESFPLTVTSAQKNPTAFYLCASSLKRANTGELFFGEGSRLTVL.

The chain is built from TRBV13 and TRBJ1-5; D is unclear. V shed 0 bases and J shed 2 bases, with 8 bases lying between them. Germline lookup yields CDR1 PRHDT and CDR2 FYEKMQ (reference sequence). There are 15 residues in the CDR3. Here the CDR3 DNA reads TGTGCCAGCAGCTTAGGTCTTGGCGGCAATCAGCCCCAGCATTTT. Its protein is CASSLGLGGNQPQHF.

The chain employs TRBV9 and TRBJ2-7; possibly TRBD2 for D (6 bases). Trimming removed 4 bases at V and 5 bases at J, with 25 bases between. Germline lookup yields CDR1 SGDLS and CDR2 YYNGEE. CDR3 size: 17 residues. The CDR3 sequence: CASSRTVSGGNADEQYF. CDR3 DNA: TGTGCCAGCAGCCGAACCGTTAGCGGCGGGAACGCCGACGAGCAGTACTTC.

The rearrangement uses TRBV5-1 and TRBJ2-1; D ambiguous. V was trimmed by 6 bases and J by 4 bases, leaving 8 bases between them. Per germline, CDR1 SGHRS and CDR2 YFSETQ. The CDR3 extends over 12 amino acids. CDR3 residues: CASTMGYNEQFF. The CDR3 coding sequence is TGCGCCAGCACAATGGGTTACAATGAGCAGTTCTTC.